Below, 8 T cell receptor beta chains from the same sample are listed, as sequenced in a study of blood T cell repertoires in COVID-19 (dated by TCRdb to 2020 to 2022). The library was obtained by the immunoSEQ multiplex PCR assay. The immuneACCESS repertoire file appears here via TCRdb, limited to in-frame rearrangements. These files lack a portion of the clones; in checked studies, under half of the deficit traces to unresolved V genes, and the cause of the others is not known. This sample holds about 190,000 clones; around 90% were observed only once. Jointly, the top ten make up 6.7% of the sample. Sequencing was performed on peripheral blood. The receptors derive from a man aged 40-50 years with acute or convalescent COVID-19.

The V and J genes are TRBV6-5 and TRBJ1-1; tentative D call: TRBD1 (6 bases). Trimming removed 2 bases at V and 3 bases at J, with 7 bases between. The CDR3 is 13 residues long. Germline lookup yields CDR1 MNHEY and CDR2 SVGAGI. For the CDR3, the DNA is TGTGCCAGCAGTTACAACAGGGACACTGAAGCTTTCTTT. This sequence encodes CASSYNRDTEAFF.

The chain combines TRBV3-1 (or the pseudogene TRBV3-2) with TRBJ1-1, with D perhaps matching TRBD1 (5 bases). The CDR3 loop spans 13 amino acids. Trimming cost V 0 bases and J 8 bases, with 10 bases left between them. Germline assignment: CDR1 LGHDT and CDR2 YNNKEL (reference sequence). CDR3 sequence reads: CASSQDWGDEAFF. CDR3 bases: TGTGCCAGCAGCCAAGACTGGGGGGACGAAGCTTTCTTT.

The V and J genes are TRBV3-1 (or the pseudogene TRBV3-2) and TRBJ2-5, with 8 bases aligning to TRBD2. The V and J ends lost 7 bases and 3 bases, in that order; junction bases with no gene match: 7. The CDR3 loop spans 14 amino acids. Germline CDR1 reads LGHDT; CDR2 reads YNNKEL (reference sequence). The CDR3 bases are TGTGCCAGCACTTTCTTAGCGGGGAAAGAGACCCAGTACTTC. It is translated as CASTFLAGKETQYF.

The J gene is TRBJ2-1, the V gene TRBV4-1; 9 bases line up with TRBD2. CDR3 length: 15 amino acids. With 4 bases clipped from V and 2 bases from J, the junction kept 3 bases outside the gene matches. The germline V gene encodes CDR1 MGHRA and CDR2 YSYEKL. This CDR3 reads CASSPGLAPYNEQFF. CDR3 nucleotide sequence: TGCGCCAGCAGCCCAGGACTAGCGCCCTACAATGAGCAGTTCTTC.

The chain combines TRBV29-1 with TRBJ1-1; D is perhaps TRBD1 (5 bases). Germline CDR1 and CDR2: SQVTM and ANQGSEA. Trimming took 7 bases from V and 8 from J, leaving 11 bases between them. The length of the CDR3 is 10 residues. The CDR3 nucleotides read TGCAGCGGTGGGGGGGAAGAAGCTTTCTTT. This codes for CSGGGEEAFF.

The V gene is TRBV5-1, the J gene TRBJ2-5; possibly TRBD1 for D (5 bases). The V end was cut by 0 bases, the J end by 4 bases, with 10 bases between. The CDR3 has 14 amino acids. Germline values: CDR1 SGHRS, CDR2 YFSETQ. The CDR3 nucleotides are TGCGCCAGCAGCTTGGCAGGGAATGCAGAGACCCAGTACTTC. Its translation is CASSLAGNAETQYF.

The chain uses TRBV5-1 and TRBJ2-1; D remains unclear. CDR3 length: 15 amino acids. Germline assignment: CDR1 SGHRS and CDR2 YFSETQ. The V end was cut by 4 bases, the J end by 0 bases, with 11 bases between. The CDR3 is CASSTLASSYNEQFF. DNA of the CDR3: TGCGCCAGCAGCACATTAGCAAGCTCCTACAATGAGCAGTTCTTC.

The chain couples TRBV6-5 to TRBJ1-3, with 8 bases aligning to TRBD1. CDR3 size: 14 residues. V was pared by 8 bases and J by 0 bases, with 3 bases of the junction left unmatched. The germline V gene has CDR1 MNHEY and CDR2 SVGAGI. CDR3 in amino acids: CASGRGLSGNTIYF. The DNA for the CDR3 is TGTGCCAGCGGCAGGGGGCTCTCTGGAAACACCATATATTTT.